This T cell receptor beta chain was sequenced in a study of blood T cell repertoires in COVID-19. Whole-study context: Samples taken during acute and convalescent COVID-19 were collected in the United States, Italy and Spain.

The J segment lost 1 base and the V segment lost 5 bases, leaving 9 bases of the junction unmatched. Germline V gives CDR1 MNHEY, CDR2 SMNVEV (reference sequence). CDR3 length equals 16 residues. Study members were between 18 and 89 years old and lived in 25 or so US regions. Participant-given clinical history determined each cohort assignment. In the study's own analysis: Estimated nucleated cell counts came from reference gene primer amplification. Sequencing was performed with immunoSEQ multiplex PCR; in TCRdb, only in-frame clones are kept and a portion is missing. That table furnishes V, J and clone size, whereas the DNA furnished D and trimming. The sample holds 200,000 or so clones, 87% seen once.

This sequence joins TRBV27 and TRBJ2-5, with 8 bases identical to TRBD2. The sequenced sample consisted of PBMCs or T cells enriched from blood (not recorded which). The clonotype was recovered from a man aged 25 to 45 in a cohort exposed to, infected with or recovered from COVID-19 (not recorded which). This CDR3 is CASSRSSGTVQETQYF. The CDR3 DNA is TGTGCCAGCAGTCGGAGTAGCGGGACGGTCCAAGAGACCCAGTACTTC.